One and the same sample provided the 14 T cell receptor beta chains below, sequenced in a study of OX40 agonist ivuxolimab in advanced cancers. Generated by immunoSEQ multiplex PCR, the TCRdb table keeps only in-frame clones and is missing some. The sample gives over 55,000 clones, 83% of which show up once; 0.6% to 0.9% is in the top ten. Sequencing was performed on CD4+ or CD8+ T cells sorted from blood, taken in a trial of the OX40 agonist ivuxolimab. Receptor source: an adult with an advanced solid tumor such as melanoma, head and neck, liver or kidney cancer.

This clone was seen a handful of times. V is TRBV5-1 and J is TRBJ1-1; D is ambiguous. V lost 4 bases and J lost 2, with 9 bases in between. Germline V CDR1 and CDR2: SGHRS, YFSETQ. The CDR3 extends over 13 amino acids. The CDR3 reads CASSETDNTEAFF. The CDR3 DNA sequence: TGCGCCAGCAGCGAGACGGATAACACTGAAGCTTTCTTT. The full variable domain, rest sourced from reference TRBV5-1 and TRBJ1-1, is KAGVTQTPRYLIKTRGQQVTLSCSPISGHRSVSWYQQTPGQGLQFLFEYFSETQRNKGNFPGRFSGRQFSNSRSEMNVSTLELGDSALYLCASSETDNTEAFFGQGTRLTVV.

J is TRBJ2-1 and V is TRBV10-3, with D unresolved. The CDR3 contains 13 residues. The V end was cut by 2 bases, the J end by 7 bases, with 9 bases between. Germline CDR1 ENHRY, CDR2 SYGVKD. This CDR3 is CAISEGKPNEQFF. The CDR3 DNA follows: TGTGCCATCAGTGAGGGAAAACCTAATGAGCAGTTCTTC.

The chain joins TRBV11-3 to TRBJ2-5; maybe TRBD1 (5 bases). Germline CDR1 reads SGHNT; CDR2 reads YENEEA. Trimming removed 2 bases from V and 3 bases from J, with 10 bases in between. The CDR3 length is 14 residues. In DNA, the CDR3 is TGTGCCAGCAGCTTAAGTGGGGCAGAAGAGACCCAGTACTTC. Its translation is CASSLSGAEETQYF.

The V gene is TRBV5-6, the J gene TRBJ1-1, with TRBD1 identical over 7 bases. V shed 4 bases, J shed 2 bases, and the junction held 11 bases outside the gene matches. The CDR3 runs to 16 residues. Germline loops: CDR1 SGHDT, CDR2 YYEEEE. The CDR3: CASSQPWTGPNTEAFF. Here the CDR3 DNA reads TGTGCCAGCAGCCAGCCGTGGACAGGCCCCAACACTGAAGCTTTCTTT.

V and J are TRBV7-3 and TRBJ1-3; D is unclear. The CDR3 sequence is 13 residues long. CDR1 and CDR2 (germline): SGHTA, FQGTGA. Trimming removed 5 bases at V and 4 bases at J, with 9 bases between. This CDR3 is CASSPQPGNTIYF. In DNA form, the CDR3 reads TGTGCCAGCAGCCCCCAACCAGGAAACACCATATATTTT.

This clone has only one observation. The rearrangement links TRBV5-1 to TRBJ1-5, with D maybe TRBD1 (5 bases). With 10 bases removed from V and 0 bases from J, the gap between germline ends came to 14 bases. Germline-derived CDR1 and CDR2 are SGHRS and YFSETQ. The CDR3 runs 14 residues. This CDR3 is CAPRGSLSNQPQHF. DNA of the CDR3: TGCGCCCCACGGGGCAGCCTTAGCAATCAGCCCCAGCATTTT.

This clone was recorded once. V is TRBV5-4 and J is TRBJ1-1, with 7 bases identical to TRBD1. With 5 bases clipped from V and 1 base from J, the junction kept 5 bases outside the gene matches. The CDR3 has 14 residues. Germline-derived CDR1 and CDR2 are SGHNT and YYREEE (reference sequence). The CDR3 reads CASRPGQKNTEAFF. CDR3 nucleotide sequence: TGTGCCAGCAGACCGGGACAGAAGAACACTGAAGCTTTCTTT.

This chain links TRBV5-1 with TRBJ2-7; D remains ambiguous. Germline V lookup: CDR1 SGHRS, CDR2 YFSETQ. Trimming shortened V by 3 bases and J by 7 bases, and 17 bases separated the two germline ends. The CDR3 sequence is 14 residues long. This CDR3 reads CASSSGHLDGEQYF. The CDR3 nucleotides read TGCGCCAGCAGCTCCGGGCACCTAGACGGGGAGCAGTACTTC.

The V gene is TRBV7-6, the J gene TRBJ2-7, with no clear D. The V and J ends lost 1 base and 0 bases respectively, with 7 bases between them. From germline, CDR1 is SGHVS and CDR2 FNYEAQ. The CDR3 is 14 amino acids. The CDR3 region has the DNA TGTGCCAGCAGCTTAGTTGGTGGCTCCTACGAGCAGTACTTC. Amino acid sequence: CASSLVGGSYEQYF.

With regard to this clone: One junction end disagrees with the germline gene, perhaps due to a read error. The same CDR3 can be traced to other DNA sequences in this sample. The CDR3 bases are TGCGCCAGCAGTGAGGAGCAGGTGTCGTTTACCGGGGAGCTGTTTTTT. It translates to CASSEEQVSFTGELFF. The chain recombines TRBV2 with TRBJ2-2; no firm D call. This CDR3 is 16 amino acids long. From germline, CDR1 is SNHLY and CDR2 FYNNEI.

The chain is built from TRBV14 and TRBJ1-5; 8 nucleotides agree with TRBD1. V was pared by 6 bases and J by 0 bases, with 10 bases of the junction left unmatched. Per the germline V gene, CDR1 is SGHDN and CDR2 is FVKESK. The length of the CDR3 is 17 residues. The DNA for the CDR3 is TGTGCCAGCAGTCTTGGACAGGGTTCGTATAGCAATCAGCCCCAGCATTTT. This codes for CASSLGQGSYSNQPQHF.

The chain has TRBV7-9 and TRBJ1-3, with TRBD1 as a possible D gene (5 bases). The CDR3 is 14 amino acids. Trimming took off 3 bases at V and 7 bases at J, with 13 bases between the two ends. Per germline, CDR1 SEHNR and CDR2 FQNEAQ (reference sequence). CDR3 sequence reads: CASSFRQSDNTIYF. Here the CDR3 DNA reads TGTGCCAGCAGCTTTCGACAGTCCGATAACACCATATATTTT.

In this sample, this clone turned up a few times. The rearrangement joins TRBV5-1 to TRBJ1-1; TRBD1 aligns across 10 bases. This CDR3 comprises 14 residues. V dropped 4 bases and J dropped 6; count of bases not matched to a gene: 6. Germline values: CDR1 SGHRS, CDR2 YFSETQ. The CDR3 spells CASSEGQGYAEAFF. The CDR3 DNA sequence: TGCGCCAGCAGCGAGGGACAGGGGTATGCTGAAGCTTTCTTT.

The CDR3 bases are TGTGCCAGCAGTCGACTAGCGGGCCAAGAGACCCAGTACTTC. As protein: CASSRLAGQETQYF. V usage is TRBV27 and J usage is TRBJ2-5; 10 bases are shared with TRBD2. The CDR3 is 14 residues long. The junction had 1 base not matched to a gene; V was cut back by 5 bases and J by 1 base. From germline, CDR1 is MNHEY and CDR2 SMNVEV (reference sequence).